Each of the 11 T cell receptor beta chains below was sequenced from the same sample in a study of blood T cell repertoires in COVID-19. Repertoires were generated with immunoSEQ multiplex PCR, while TCRdb's copy carries only in-frame clones and drops some. The table includes a few hundred thousand clones, roughly 90% detected once. The sequenced material came from peripheral blood. These receptors were collected from a woman aged 40-49 years who had recovered from COVID-19.

The chain has TRBV7-2 and TRBJ2-2, with TRBD2 matching over 7 bases. Looked up from germline, CDR1 is SGHTA and CDR2 is FQGNSA. Germline trimming cut 6 bases from V and 9 bases from J; bases unmatched to any gene: 19. The CDR3 spans 17 residues. The CDR3 protein is CASRGGTGENLHRELFF. The CDR3 coding sequence is TGTGCCAGCAGGGGGGGGACGGGCGAGAACCTTCACCGGGAGCTGTTTTTT. The full variable domain, with the rest looked up from reference TRBV7-2 and TRBJ2-2, is GAGVSQSPSNKVTEKGKDVELRCDPISGHTALYWYRQSLGQGLEFLIYFQGNSAPDKSGLPSDRFSAERTGGSVSTLTIQRTQQEDSAVYLCASRGGTGENLHRELFFGEGSRLTVL.

J is TRBJ2-7 and V is TRBV25-1, with a tentative D call TRBD2 (6 bases). The ends were cut back, 4 bases at V and 3 bases at J, with 13 bases in the middle. Germline values: CDR1 MGHDK, CDR2 SYGVNS. The CDR3 contains 14 residues. CDR3 loop: CASSVGGTFYEQYF. The CDR3 DNA reads TGTGCCAGCAGTGTTGGGGGGACCTTCTACGAGCAGTACTTC.

The J gene is TRBJ1-4, the V gene TRBV15; TRBD1 might be the D (6 bases). Trimming cost V 5 bases and J 0 bases, with 22 bases left between them. The V gene's germline CDR1 is LNHNV and CDR2 YYDKDF (reference sequence). CDR3 length equals 19 residues. The CDR3 DNA reads as TGTGCCACCAGCGGACCCCCGAGGGGGTGGGGCCCAACTAATGAAAAACTGTTTTTT. Protein sequence: CATSGPPRGWGPTNEKLFF.

This chain uses TRBV5-1 with TRBJ2-7; 9 bases agree with TRBD1. Looked up from germline, CDR1 is SGHRS and CDR2 is YFSETQ. V lost 4 bases to trimming and J lost 7 bases; unmatched junction nucleotides: 12. The CDR3 totals 15 residues. In DNA form, the CDR3 reads TGCGCCAGCAGCCCCCCGGTGGGGACAGGGACGGAGCAGTACTTC. Translated, it gives CASSPPVGTGTEQYF.

V gene TRBV18 combines with J gene TRBJ2-5, with D perhaps matching TRBD1 (5 bases). The germline V gene has CDR1 KGHSH and CDR2 LQKENI. V was trimmed by 1 base and J by 1 base, leaving 10 bases between them. The CDR3 consists of 15 residues. Written as DNA, the CDR3 is TGTGCCAGCTCACCACTACAGGCCGCCCAAGAGACCCAGTACTTC. Translated, it gives CASSPLQAAQETQYF.

This chain links TRBV28 with TRBJ2-5, with TRBD1 as a possible D gene (6 bases). The CDR3 is made up of 14 amino acids. Germline V gene lookup returns CDR1 MDHEN and CDR2 SYDVKM. Trimming stripped 5 bases from V and 1 base from J, with 11 bases between. The chain's CDR3 is CASSNRVIQETQYF. The CDR3 DNA reads TGTGCCAGCAGTAACAGGGTAATCCAAGAGACCCAGTACTTC.

The V and J genes are TRBV30 and TRBJ1-2; D possibly corresponds to TRBD1 (5 bases). The CDR3 has 14 residues. Deletions cut 0 bases from V and 3 bases from J, with 11 bases between. Germline CDR1 is GTSNPN and CDR2 is SVGIG (reference sequence). CDR3 region: CAWSVLEGYYGYTF. The CDR3 bases are TGTGCCTGGAGTGTATTGGAGGGGTACTATGGCTACACCTTC.

The chain joins TRBV24-1 to TRBJ2-1; D not resolved. The CDR3 runs 14 residues. Germline values: CDR1 KGHDR, CDR2 SFDVKD. V lost 4 bases to trimming and J lost 7 bases, with 13 bases between them. CDR3 DNA: TGTGCCACCAGTGACCCAGGATGGGTTAATGAGCAGTTCTTC. It is translated as CATSDPGWVNEQFF.

V usage is TRBV2 and J usage is TRBJ2-7; D perhaps matches TRBD1 (5 bases). V dropped 6 bases and J dropped 0 bases, with 15 bases sitting between them. This CDR3 spans 15 amino acids. The germline CDR1 and CDR2 sequences are SNHLY and FYNNEI. The CDR3 is CASSPRQSTSYEQYF. CDR3 in DNA: TGTGCCAGCAGCCCCCGACAGTCGACCTCCTACGAGCAGTACTTC.

The chain uses TRBV7-2 and TRBJ2-7; TRBD1 is a possible D gene (5 bases). The CDR3 has 13 residues. V was shortened by 5 bases and J by 4 bases, with 12 bases between the two germline ends. Germline V gene lookup returns CDR1 SGHTA and CDR2 FQGNSA. The CDR3 sequence: CASSTRQTYEQYF. The CDR3 nucleotides read TGTGCCAGCAGCACTCGACAGACATACGAGCAGTACTTC.

This clone was detected only once. The gene calls are TRBV4-2 and TRBJ1-2; D gene uncertain. Looked up from germline, CDR1 is LGHNA and CDR2 is YNFKEQ. The CDR3 is made up of 14 amino acids. V was clipped by 0 bases and J by 8 bases, with 13 bases between them. For the CDR3, the DNA is TGTGCCAGCAGCCAAGATCTCAAACTGTCGGGCTACACCTTC. It is translated as CASSQDLKLSGYTF.